The 17 T cell receptor beta chains presented below share a single source sample, sequenced in a study of CD8 T cells in Susac syndrome. A quantity of roughly 0.5 to 1 ug RNA underwent reverse transcription using random hexamers. TCRdb called the immunoSEQ multiplex PCR reads again in MiXCR, with one record for every CDR3 protein. The table has under 80,000 distinct CDR3 sequences, approximately 94% seen once. The sequencing input was CD8+ T cells from PBMCs. These receptors all come from a human donor with multiple sclerosis.

The chain uses TRBV10-3 and TRBJ1-1; TRBD1 agrees at 8 bases. Germline V gene lookup returns CDR1 ENHRY and CDR2 SYGVKD. The CDR3 totals 15 residues. J was trimmed by 1 base and V by 4 bases; bases with no gene match: 5. CDR3 coding DNA: TGTGCCATCAGTGTCTCCGGGACAGGGAACACTGAAGCTTTCTTT. It translates to CAISVSGTGNTEAFF.

This clonotype appeared a single time. The chain employs TRBV4-1 and TRBJ2-5; the D gene is possibly TRBD1 (6 bases). Between the trimmed V and J ends, which lost 4 bases and 0 bases, there was a span of 15 bases. The CDR3 has 16 residues. CDR1 and CDR2 (germline): MGHRA, YSYEKL. Here the CDR3 reads CASSPYGGSYQETQYF. DNA of the CDR3: TGCGCCAGCAGCCCGTATGGGGGCTCGTACCAAGAGACCCAGTACTTC.

The chain joins TRBV7-9 to TRBJ1-5; 8 positions agree with TRBD1. Unmatched junction bases numbered 6, after V lost 2 bases and J lost 3 bases. Germline V CDR1 and CDR2: SEHNR, FQNEAQ (reference sequence). The CDR3 extends over 16 amino acids. As DNA, the CDR3 is TGTGCCAGCAGCTTATCGACAGGGGAAAACAATCAGCCCCAGCATTTT. Encoded protein: CASSLSTGENNQPQHF.

This clonotype came up once. The chain combines TRBV9 with TRBJ2-1; D not resolved. Looked up from germline, CDR1 is SGDLS and CDR2 is YYNGEE. The CDR3 runs 13 residues. V shed 0 bases and J shed 7 bases, with 8 bases lying between them. The CDR3 DNA reads TGTGCCAGCAGCGTAGGAACGATAAATGAGCAGTTCTTC. Amino acids: CASSVGTINEQFF.

The chain uses TRBV4-3 and TRBJ2-7; no definite D call. This CDR3 comprises 14 residues. Germline V gene sequence: CDR1 LGHNA, CDR2 YSLEER. V shed 4 bases and J shed 3 bases, with 13 bases lying between them. The DNA for the CDR3 is TGCGCCAGCAGCCGAGAACTGACCCACTACGAGCAGTACTTC. Its translation: CASSRELTHYEQYF.

This sequence joins TRBV20-1 and TRBJ2-1; 13 bases align to TRBD2. With V trimmed by 4 bases and J by 8 bases, 11 bases remained unmatched. The germline CDR1 and CDR2 sequences are DFQATT and SNEGSKA (reference sequence). The CDR3 has 16 residues. The CDR3 is CSATSTSGRRGDEQFF. CDR3 DNA: TGCAGTGCTACCTCGACTAGCGGGAGGAGAGGGGATGAGCAGTTCTTC.

The V and J genes are TRBV4-1 and TRBJ2-7; 9 bases line up with TRBD1. Germline V gives CDR1 MGHRA, CDR2 YSYEKL. The CDR3 is 15 residues long. The junction had 4 bases not matched to a gene; V was cut back by 2 bases and J by 2 bases. CDR3 DNA: TGCGCCAGCAGCCAACCGGACAGGGGTGCCTACGAGCAGTACTTC. Residues: CASSQPDRGAYEQYF.

This chain connects TRBV27 to TRBJ2-3, with 8 bases identical to TRBD1. The V and J ends lost 4 bases and 1 base, in that order; junction bases with no gene match: 13. This CDR3 contains 18 residues. Germline lookup yields CDR1 MNHEY and CDR2 SMNVEV (reference sequence). CDR3 residues: CASSSRGRVIPGTDTQYF. The CDR3, as DNA: TGTGCCAGCAGTTCCAGGGGGCGCGTGATTCCGGGCACAGATACGCAGTATTTT.

V is TRBV20-1 and J is TRBJ1-1, with D unclear. Per the germline V gene, CDR1 is DFQATT and CDR2 is SNEGSKA (reference sequence). This CDR3 is 14 amino acids long. V was pared by 1 base and J by 5 bases, with 14 bases between. DNA for the CDR3: TGCAGTGCTAGAGGCCTCGGGTTTGGGACTGAAGCTTTCTTT. It codes for CSARGLGFGTEAFF.

The rearrangement links TRBV29-1 to TRBJ1-1; 8 positions match TRBD1. J lost 4 bases, V lost 5 bases, and 12 bases had no gene match. There are 15 residues in the CDR3. CDR1 is SQVTM, CDR2 ANQGSEA, per germline. The CDR3 is CSVIKGQGLGTEAFF. The CDR3, as DNA: TGCAGCGTTATCAAAGGACAGGGTTTGGGCACTGAAGCTTTCTTT.

V and J are TRBV27 and TRBJ1-1; a weak D match, TRBD1 (5 bases). The V end was cut by 1 base, the J end by 2 bases, with 11 bases between. The CDR3 has 15 amino acids. CDR1 and CDR2 from the germline V gene are MNHEY and SMNVEV (reference sequence). The CDR3 DNA follows: TGTGCCAGCAGTTTATTCGGGGGGTTTAACACTGAAGCTTTCTTT. This gives the protein CASSLFGGFNTEAFF.

The J gene is TRBJ2-7, the V gene TRBV5-1; D may be TRBD2 (5 bases). V was trimmed by 1 base and J by 6 bases, leaving 14 bases between them. The CDR3 runs 14 residues. Looked up from germline, CDR1 is SGHRS and CDR2 is YFSETQ. CDR3: CASSLSLEALEQYF. In nucleotides, the CDR3 is TGCGCCAGCAGCTTGTCACTAGAGGCCCTCGAGCAGTACTTC.

The chain couples TRBV7-9 to TRBJ1-2; D is uncertain. Germline CDR1 is SEHNR and CDR2 is FQNEAQ (reference sequence). The germline V and J ends were trimmed by 1 base and 8 bases, with 14 bases remaining between them. The CDR3 consists of 14 residues. The CDR3 protein is CASSLVPVYVGYTF. The CDR3 DNA reads TGTGCCAGCAGCTTAGTTCCAGTTTATGTGGGCTACACCTTC.

V usage is TRBV27 and J usage is TRBJ1-5, with unresolved D. This CDR3 is built from 11 residues. V was cut by 8 bases and J by 3 bases, with 5 bases left in between. In germline, CDR1 is MNHEY, CDR2 SMNVEV (reference sequence). CDR3 sequence reads: CASGYNQPQHF. CDR3 nucleotides: TGTGCCAGCGGCTACAATCAGCCCCAGCATTTT.

V usage is TRBV7-6 and J usage is TRBJ2-1; TRBD2 matches at 7 bases. Trimming took 0 bases from V and 8 from J; bases not matched to a gene: 4. The CDR3 is 14 amino acids. Per the germline V gene, CDR1 is SGHVS and CDR2 is FNYEAQ. This CDR3 reads CASSLAVAGHEQFF. The CDR3 region has the DNA TGTGCCAGCAGCTTAGCGGTAGCGGGCCATGAGCAGTTCTTC.

The J gene is TRBJ2-5, the V gene TRBV10-3; 10 positions agree with TRBD2. This CDR3 comprises 13 residues. Germline CDR1 is ENHRY and CDR2 is SYGVKD. The junction had 3 bases not matched to a gene; V was cut back by 6 bases and J by 5 bases. This chain's CDR3 is CAISVAGGETQYF. The DNA of the CDR3 is TGTGCCATCAGCGTAGCGGGAGGTGAGACCCAGTACTTC.

The V and J genes are TRBV25-1 and TRBJ1-2; TRBD1 matches 7 bases. This CDR3 is built from 14 residues. J was trimmed by 0 bases and V by 4 bases; bases with no gene match: 2. Germline V gives CDR1 MGHDK, CDR2 SYGVNS. The CDR3 nucleotides are TGTGCCAGCAGTGGGGACAGAGCTAACTATGGCTACACCTTC. It specifies CASSGDRANYGYTF.